The 19 T cell receptor beta chains below were found in one sample sequenced in a study of cytomegalovirus exposure and HLA in healthy donors. The repertoire was sequenced with immunoSEQ multiplex PCR; TCRdb's copy has only in-frame clones and lacks some. This sample has roughly 50,000 clones, with 93% found just once. Sequencing was done on a sample of PBMCs. The receptors derive from a woman under 30 in good health and CMV-seropositive.

The chain links TRBV6-1 to TRBJ1-4, with D possibly TRBD1 on 5 matching bases. V shed 4 bases and J shed 5 bases, with 8 bases lying between them. Germline V gene lookup returns CDR1 MNHNS and CDR2 SASEGT. CDR3 size: 13 residues. CDR3 amino acids: CASSGQGNEKLFF. The CDR3 DNA sequence: TGTGCCAGCAGTGGGCAGGGAAATGAAAAACTGTTTTTT.

The genes are TRBV6-5 and TRBJ1-1; 10 positions match TRBD1. This CDR3 region has 14 residues. Germline V gives CDR1 MNHEY, CDR2 SVGAGI. The V segment lost 2 bases and the J segment 6 bases; nucleotides outside the gene matches: 3. CDR3 amino acids: CASSYGTGVAEAFF. The CDR3 coding sequence is TGTGCCAGCAGTTACGGGACAGGGGTCGCTGAAGCTTTCTTT.

The chain links TRBV28 to TRBJ1-2; 7 bases match TRBD1. The CDR3 has 15 residues. V lost 5 bases to trimming and J lost 6 bases; unmatched junction nucleotides: 12. Germline V gene lookup returns CDR1 MDHEN and CDR2 SYDVKM. This CDR3 is CASSSPRGNRDGYTF. The CDR3, as DNA: TGTGCCAGCAGTAGCCCCAGGGGGAATCGAGATGGCTACACCTTC.

The J gene is TRBJ1-1, the V gene TRBV5-6; 8 bases are a match to TRBD1. V lost 1 base, J lost 5 bases, and 7 bases stayed unmatched. The CDR3 is 15 amino acids. The germline CDR1 and CDR2 sequences are SGHDT and YYEEEE. The CDR3, as DNA: TGTGCCAGCAGCTTGTGGGACAGGCGAGGGACTGAAGCTTTCTTT. This encodes CASSLWDRRGTEAFF.

This clone was seen only a few times. This CDR3 reads CSVATGGSYGYTF. The CDR3 nucleotides are TGCAGCGTCGCGACAGGGGGCAGCTATGGCTACACCTTC. The chain links TRBV29-1 to TRBJ1-2; 10 nucleotides match TRBD1. The CDR3 extends over 13 amino acids. V shed 6 bases, J shed 4 bases, and the junction held 5 bases outside the gene matches. Looked up from germline, CDR1 is SQVTM and CDR2 is ANQGSEA.

The rearrangement uses TRBV19 and TRBJ1-1; tentatively, D is TRBD1 (6 bases). Deletions cut 3 bases from V and 4 bases from J, with 15 bases between. CDR1 is LNHDA, CDR2 SQIVND, per germline (reference sequence). The CDR3 covers 15 residues. CDR3 in amino acids: CASSIWGQLSTEAFF. CDR3 sequence (DNA): TGTGCCAGTAGTATCTGGGGGCAGTTGAGCACTGAAGCTTTCTTT.

This chain connects TRBV19 to TRBJ2-7; TRBD1 agrees at 12 bases. Germline V gene data show CDR1 as LNHDA and CDR2 as SQIVND (reference sequence). V dropped 4 bases and J dropped 5; count of bases not matched to a gene: 6. The CDR3 is 15 residues long. CDR3 region: CASSTGGQGAHEQYF. Here the CDR3 DNA reads TGTGCCAGTAGTACCGGGGGACAGGGGGCCCACGAGCAGTACTTC. The whole variable domain, filled in from reference TRBV19 and TRBJ2-7, reads DGGITQSPKYLFRKEGQNVTLSCEQNLNHDAMYWYRQDPGQGLRLIYYSQIVNDFQKGDIAEGYSVSREKKESFPLTVTSAQKNPTAFYLCASSTGGQGAHEQYFGPGTRLTVT.

The genes are TRBV2 and TRBJ1-1; 9 positions agree with TRBD1. Trimming at V came to 6 bases and at J to 8 bases, leaving 7 bases not matched to a gene. CDR3 length: 13 amino acids. Germline V gene sequence: CDR1 SNHLY, CDR2 FYNNEI. In nucleotides, the CDR3 is TGTGCCAGCAGATACACAGGGGGCGCAGAAGCTTTCTTT. It is translated as CASRYTGGAEAFF.

The CDR3 loop reads CASSLAGGNTGELFF. CDR3 coding DNA: TGTGCCAGTAGTTTAGCGGGGGGAAACACCGGGGAGCTGTTTTTT. The rearrangement links TRBV19 to TRBJ2-2; 10 bases are a match to TRBD2. The germline V gene encodes CDR1 LNHDA and CDR2 SQIVND (reference sequence). The CDR3 has 15 residues. The ends lost 5 bases at V and 2 bases at J; junction bases unmatched: 2. Drawing the rest from reference TRBV19 and TRBJ2-2, the complete variable domain is DGGITQSPKYLFRKEGQNVTLSCEQNLNHDAMYWYRQDPGQGLRLIYYSQIVNDFQKGDIAEGYSVSREKKESFPLTVTSAQKNPTAFYLCASSLAGGNTGELFFGEGSRLTVL.

This clone occurred once. The chain links TRBV6-4 to TRBJ2-2, with 12 bases lining up with TRBD1. The V segment lost 2 bases and the J segment 0 bases; nucleotides outside the gene matches: 1. This CDR3 has 17 amino acids. The V gene's germline CDR1 is MRHNA and CDR2 SNTAGT. The CDR3 region has the DNA TGTGCCAGCAGTGACGGGACAGGGGGCCCGAACACCGGGGAGCTGTTTTTT. It translates to CASSDGTGGPNTGELFF.

The genes are TRBV7-9 and TRBJ2-5, with a weak D call TRBD2 (5 bases). Germline CDR1 and CDR2: SEHNR and FQNEAQ (reference sequence). The V and J ends lost 6 bases and 4 bases respectively, with 24 bases between them. The CDR3 totals 17 residues. The CDR3 DNA reads as TGTGCCAGCAGTCAGAAGGGAGCCCCGGGAAGGGCAGAGACCCAGTACTTC. The encoded protein is CASSQKGAPGRAETQYF.

The V and J genes are TRBV6-5 and TRBJ2-7; possibly TRBD1 for D (5 bases). CDR1 is MNHEY, CDR2 SVGAGI, per germline. V lost 0 bases, J lost 4 bases, and 10 bases lay in between. The CDR3 consists of 14 residues. CDR3 sequence: CASSYSNRGYEQYF. The CDR3 coding sequence is TGTGCCAGCAGTTACTCGAATAGGGGTTACGAGCAGTACTTC.

The chain joins TRBV7-2 to TRBJ2-3, with 9 bases lining up with TRBD1. The CDR3 spans 17 residues. Germline lookup yields CDR1 SGHTA and CDR2 FQGNSA. After removal of 5 bases from V and 2 bases from J, the junction contained 11 bases not matched to a gene. In DNA form, the CDR3 reads TGTGCCAGCAGCCCATATTCACGGGACAGGGCCACAGATACGCAGTATTTT. Protein: CASSPYSRDRATDTQYF.

This chain connects TRBV7-2 to TRBJ2-7; D is ambiguous. Germline V CDR1 and CDR2: SGHTA, FQGNSA. The V end was cut by 3 bases, the J end by 3 bases, with 9 bases between. This CDR3 contains 13 residues. The CDR3 reads CASSLGSGYEQYF. The CDR3 DNA is TGTGCCAGCAGCTTGGGCAGTGGCTACGAGCAGTACTTC.

V gene TRBV7-9 combines with J gene TRBJ2-3; D call uncertain. The CDR3 loop spans 14 amino acids. Germline CDR1 and CDR2: SEHNR and FQNEAQ (reference sequence). V was cut by 5 bases and J by 4 bases, with 13 bases left in between. CDR3 in amino acids: CASSAARVADTQYF. The CDR3, as DNA: TGTGCCAGCAGCGCCGCACGCGTCGCAGATACGCAGTATTTT.

The gene calls are TRBV6-5 and TRBJ2-5; D gene unclear. V was trimmed by 0 bases and J by 5 bases, leaving 13 bases between them. CDR3 length equals 15 residues. Germline CDR1 reads MNHEY; CDR2 reads SVGAGI. The CDR3 DNA reads as TGTGCCAGCAGTTACTCGCTTAGTCCCGCGGAGACCCAGTACTTC. Its translation is CASSYSLSPAETQYF.

This chain joins TRBV28 and TRBJ1-5, with D perhaps TRBD1 (6 bases). This CDR3 contains 16 residues. V was trimmed by 4 bases and J by 4 bases, leaving 17 bases between them. CDR1 MDHEN and CDR2 SYDVKM come from the germline V gene. CDR3 in DNA: TGTGCCAGCAGTTCCCTAACAGGGAGGGGGAATCAGCCCCAGCATTTT. This encodes CASSSLTGRGNQPQHF.

This clone showed up just once. The chain combines TRBV7-2 with TRBJ2-7, with 10 bases aligning to TRBD1. The CDR3 sequence is 14 residues long. J lost 1 base, V lost 5 bases, and 2 bases had no gene match. CDR1 and CDR2 (germline): SGHTA, FQGNSA. For the CDR3, the DNA is TGTGCCAGCAGCATGGACAGGGGGTCCTACGAGCAGTACTTC. Protein sequence: CASSMDRGSYEQYF.

This clone was counted a single time. V and J are TRBV5-1 and TRBJ1-6; weak D call: TRBD1 (6 bases). The CDR3 has 15 residues. Germline CDR1 and CDR2: SGHRS and YFSETQ. V was pared by 4 bases and J by 7 bases, with 15 bases between. The CDR3 spells CASSQTDRPNSPLHF. For the CDR3, the DNA is TGCGCCAGCAGCCAGACAGACAGGCCGAATTCACCCCTCCACTTT.